Listed below are T cell receptor beta chains from one sample, sequenced in a study of blood T cell repertoires in COVID-19. Method: immunoSEQ multiplex PCR; TCRdb's copy keeps in-frame clones and lacks some. In the table there are 300,000 to 350,000 clones, around 90% of which are singletons. The sample was peripheral blood. These receptors all come from a woman aged 30 to 39 with COVID-19, enrolled during active disease. Each CDR3 is given with its conserved first and last residue. D genes are given only for firm matches. Some rows mark clone size as missing; the rest say once, few, many or name a class of expanded clone.

J gene: TRBJ1-5
clone size: NA
D gene: NA
V gene: TRBV27
CDR3 protein: CASSLQGNQPQHF
CDR3 DNA: TGTGCCAGCAGTTTACAGGGCAATCAGCCCCAGCATTTT

J gene: TRBJ1-2
clone size: NA
D gene: NA
V gene: TRBV6-2/TRBV6-3
CDR3 protein: CASSDLLGGTNYGYTF
CDR3 DNA: TGTGCCAGCAGTGACCTCCTTGGGGGCACCAACTATGGCTACACCTTC

J gene: TRBJ1-2
clone size: NA
D gene: TRBD1
V gene: TRBV28
CDR3 protein: CASSFSRRQGASGYTF
CDR3 DNA: TGTGCCAGCAGTTTTTCCAGGCGACAGGGGGCATCTGGCTACACCTTC

J gene: TRBJ1-5
clone size: NA
D gene: NA
V gene: TRBV5-1
CDR3 protein: CASSLEPNQPQHF
CDR3 DNA: TGCGCCAGCAGCTTGGAGCCTAATCAGCCCCAGCATTTT

J gene: TRBJ2-2
clone size: NA
D gene: TRBD1
V gene: TRBV5-1
CDR3 protein: CASSLALGQGNPGELFF
CDR3 DNA: TGCGCCAGCAGCTTGGCCCTAGGACAGGGGAATCCCGGGGAGCTGTTTTTT

J gene: TRBJ1-5
clone size: NA
D gene: TRBD1
V gene: TRBV7-2
CDR3 protein: CASSPPGGGNQPQHF
CDR3 DNA: TGTGCCAGCAGCCCACCAGGGGGTGGCAATCAGCCCCAGCATTTT

J gene: TRBJ1-1
clone size: NA
D gene: TRBD1
V gene: TRBV10-3
CDR3 protein: CAISEGTGEAFF
CDR3 DNA: TGTGCCATCAGTGAGGGGACAGGTGAAGCTTTCTTT

J gene: TRBJ2-7
clone size: NA
D gene: NA
V gene: TRBV6-4
CDR3 protein: CASSDLRASARHEQYF
CDR3 DNA: TGTGCCAGCAGTGACCTCCGGGCTAGCGCCCGTCACGAGCAGTACTTC

J gene: TRBJ2-7
clone size: NA
D gene: TRBD2
V gene: TRBV19
CDR3 protein: CASRPGTSGSYEQYF
CDR3 DNA: TGTGCCAGTCGGCCCGGGACTAGCGGGAGTTACGAGCAGTACTTC

J gene: TRBJ2-7
clone size: NA
D gene: NA
V gene: TRBV5-6
CDR3 protein: CASSQIESVFYEQYF
CDR3 DNA: TGTGCCAGCAGCCAGATCGAATCCGTGTTCTACGAGCAGTACTTC

J gene: TRBJ2-7
clone size: NA
D gene: TRBD2
V gene: TRBV29-1
CDR3 protein: CSVAGTTYEQYF
CDR3 DNA: TGCAGCGTTGCTGGGACTACCTACGAGCAGTACTTC

J gene: TRBJ2-7
clone size: once
D gene: NA
V gene: TRBV18
CDR3 protein: CASSLDAASYEQYF
CDR3 DNA: TGTGCCAGCTCCCTAGATGCGGCTTCCTACGAGCAGTACTTC

J gene: TRBJ2-5
clone size: once
D gene: NA
V gene: TRBV5-1
CDR3 protein: CASSRGESQETQYF
CDR3 DNA: TGCGCCAGCAGCAGGGGCGAGTCGCAAGAGACCCAGTACTTC

J gene: TRBJ1-6
clone size: NA
D gene: NA
V gene: TRBV13
CDR3 protein: CASSGAGLGSPLHF
CDR3 DNA: TGTGCCAGCAGCGGTGCAGGGTTAGGTTCACCCCTCCACTTT

J gene: TRBJ2-1
clone size: NA
D gene: NA
V gene: TRBV9
CDR3 protein: CASSGGLGSSYNEQFF
CDR3 DNA: TGTGCCAGCAGCGGGGGACTGGGTAGCTCCTACAATGAGCAGTTCTTC

J gene: TRBJ2-1
clone size: once
D gene: TRBD2
V gene: TRBV30
CDR3 protein: CAWSGLAGGGEQFF
CDR3 DNA: TGTGCCTGGAGTGGACTAGCGGGAGGAGGGGAGCAGTTCTTC

J gene: TRBJ2-7
clone size: NA
D gene: NA
V gene: TRBV27
CDR3 protein: CASSLDRTYEQYF
CDR3 DNA: TGTGCCAGCAGTTTAGACAGGACCTACGAGCAGTACTTC

J gene: TRBJ1-5
clone size: NA
D gene: TRBD1
V gene: TRBV28
CDR3 protein: CASGRDRESNQPQHF
CDR3 DNA: TGTGCCAGCGGCCGGGACAGGGAGAGCAATCAGCCCCAGCATTTT

J gene: TRBJ1-4
clone size: NA
D gene: TRBD1
V gene: TRBV5-6
CDR3 protein: CASSVSTGATNEKLFF
CDR3 DNA: TGTGCCAGCAGCGTTTCAACAGGGGCAACTAATGAAAAACTGTTTTTT

J gene: TRBJ2-2
clone size: NA
D gene: TRBD1
V gene: TRBV6-5
CDR3 protein: CASSFQTGAKTGELFF
CDR3 DNA: TGTGCCAGCAGTTTTCAGACAGGGGCGAAGACCGGGGAGCTGTTTTTT

J gene: TRBJ2-5
clone size: NA
D gene: NA
V gene: TRBV5-1
CDR3 protein: CASSLVVGVATQYF
CDR3 DNA: TGCGCCAGCAGCTTGGTGGTAGGGGTGGCGACCCAGTACTTC

J gene: TRBJ2-7
clone size: NA
D gene: TRBD2
V gene: TRBV6-2/TRBV6-3
CDR3 protein: CASSYSALAGTYEQYF
CDR3 DNA: TGTGCCAGCAGTTACTCGGCCCTAGCGGGAACCTACGAGCAGTACTTC

J gene: TRBJ2-3
clone size: NA
D gene: TRBD2
V gene: TRBV2
CDR3 protein: CACQPGLAADTQYF
CDR3 DNA: TGTGCCTGCCAACCGGGACTAGCCGCAGATACGCAGTATTTT

J gene: TRBJ1-1
clone size: NA
D gene: NA
V gene: TRBV18
CDR3 protein: CASSPPQGFLPEAFF
CDR3 DNA: TGTGCCAGCTCACCACCTCAGGGGTTCTTGCCTGAAGCTTTCTTT

J gene: TRBJ1-4
clone size: few
D gene: TRBD1
V gene: TRBV9
CDR3 protein: CASSVASGQGFSNEKLFF
CDR3 DNA: TGTGCCAGCAGCGTAGCTTCGGGACAGGGGTTTTCTAATGAAAAACTGTTTTTT

J gene: TRBJ2-5
clone size: NA
D gene: TRBD1
V gene: TRBV6-5
CDR3 protein: CASSSPTGGKETQYF
CDR3 DNA: TGTGCCAGCAGCTCCCCGACAGGGGGCAAAGAGACCCAGTACTTC

J gene: TRBJ1-1
clone size: NA
D gene: NA
V gene: TRBV11-2
CDR3 protein: CASTPTGPGEAFF
CDR3 DNA: TGTGCCAGCACTCCTACAGGGCCGGGAGAAGCTTTCTTT

J gene: TRBJ1-6
clone size: NA
D gene: NA
V gene: TRBV6-5
CDR3 protein: CASMTGSSPLHF
CDR3 DNA: TGTGCCAGCATGACGGGGAGTTCACCCCTCCACTTT

J gene: TRBJ1-1
clone size: NA
D gene: NA
V gene: TRBV12-3/TRBV12-4
CDR3 protein: CASSLGDNTEAFF
CDR3 DNA: TGTGCCAGCAGCCTAGGGGATAACACTGAAGCTTTCTTT

J gene: TRBJ2-7
clone size: NA
D gene: NA
V gene: TRBV11-2
CDR3 protein: CASSLFAGQSYEQYF
CDR3 DNA: TGTGCCAGCAGCTTATTTGCCGGTCAAAGCTACGAGCAGTACTTC

J gene: TRBJ2-5
clone size: few
D gene: NA
V gene: TRBV19
CDR3 protein: CASSIDYGAPQETQYF
CDR3 DNA: TGTGCCAGTAGTATAGATTATGGGGCCCCCCAAGAGACCCAGTACTTC

J gene: TRBJ1-1
clone size: NA
D gene: TRBD1
V gene: TRBV19
CDR3 protein: CASSMRTGAGTEAFF
CDR3 DNA: TGTGCCAGTAGTATGAGGACAGGGGCGGGCACTGAAGCTTTCTTT

J gene: TRBJ2-3
clone size: once
D gene: TRBD1
V gene: TRBV30
CDR3 protein: CAWSGGQGRTDTQYF
CDR3 DNA: TGTGCCTGGAGTGGCGGACAGGGACGCACAGATACGCAGTATTTT

J gene: TRBJ2-3
clone size: NA
D gene: NA
V gene: TRBV5-1
CDR3 protein: CASRLQHTDTQYF
CDR3 DNA: TGCGCCAGCCGACTACAGCACACAGATACGCAGTATTTT

J gene: TRBJ2-3
clone size: NA
D gene: NA
V gene: TRBV3-1/TRBV3-2
CDR3 protein: CASSQGYTDTQYF
CDR3 DNA: TGTGCCAGCAGCCAAGGCTACACAGATACGCAGTATTTT

J gene: TRBJ2-2
clone size: NA
D gene: TRBD2
V gene: TRBV9
CDR3 protein: CASQGLAGGGVRELFF
CDR3 DNA: TGTGCCAGCCAGGGACTAGCGGGAGGTGGTGTCAGGGAGCTGTTTTTT

J gene: TRBJ2-5
clone size: NA
D gene: TRBD2
V gene: TRBV3-1/TRBV3-2
CDR3 protein: CASSQDKGLAGEGWETQYF
CDR3 DNA: TGTGCCAGCAGCCAAGATAAGGGACTAGCGGGTGAGGGGTGGGAGACCCAGTACTTC

J gene: TRBJ2-7
clone size: NA
D gene: NA
V gene: TRBV6-6
CDR3 protein: CASSQSEGGEQYF
CDR3 DNA: TGTGCCAGCAGTCAGTCCGAGGGTGGCGAGCAGTACTTC

J gene: TRBJ2-1
clone size: few
D gene: TRBD1
V gene: TRBV5-1
CDR3 protein: CASGQGEAYNEQFF
CDR3 DNA: TGCGCCAGCGGACAGGGGGAAGCCTACAATGAGCAGTTCTTC

J gene: TRBJ1-3
clone size: NA
D gene: TRBD1
V gene: TRBV7-2
CDR3 protein: CASSQKQGPISGNTIYF
CDR3 DNA: TGTGCCAGCAGCCAAAAACAGGGGCCCATCTCTGGAAACACCATATATTTT